Below, 8 T cell receptor beta chains from the same sample are listed, as sequenced in a study of early T cells in non-severe SARS-CoV-2 infection. TCRdb independently ran MiXCR on the 5' RACE reads; one entry per CDR3 protein. The sample comprises about 59,000 distinct CDR3 sequences, 10% to 14% of which are singletons, and about 1.5% rests with the top ten. Sample: whole blood. The origin of the receptors is an adult who was a healthcare worker with PCR-confirmed SARS-CoV-2 infection or an uninfected control (not recorded which).

This clonotype was observed many times. J is TRBJ1-6 and V is TRBV7-6, with TRBD1 matching 7 bases. The germline CDR1 and CDR2 sequences are SGHVS and FNYEAQ. This CDR3 is built from 16 residues. The junction had 11 bases not matched to a gene; V was cut back by 4 bases and J by 8 bases. The CDR3 nucleotides are TGTGCCAGCAGCTCTCTAGGTCCAGGGGGAGATTCACCCCTCCACTTT. Its protein is CASSSLGPGGDSPLHF.

Worth noting for this clonotype: This sequence may be a read error, since a much larger clone differs from it by one base. V usage is TRBV5-1 and J usage is TRBJ2-3; 8 bases align to TRBD2. Germline V gene lookup returns CDR1 SGHRS and CDR2 YFSETQ. CDR3 length equals 17 residues. The CDR3 bases are TGCGCCAGCAGTTGGCCCCCGGGCGGGGGGCACACAGATACGGAGTATTTT. Encoded protein: CASSWPPGGGHTDTEYF.

The V and J genes are TRBV6-1 and TRBJ2-4, with D perhaps TRBD2 (5 bases). The CDR3 has 14 amino acids. The V gene's germline CDR1 is MNHNS and CDR2 SASEGT. V dropped 9 bases and J dropped 2 bases, with 14 bases sitting between them. The CDR3 region is CASRLGMTKNIQYF. The CDR3, as DNA: TGTGCCAGTCGGCTCGGGATGACCAAAAACATTCAGTACTTC.

This clonotype has at least ten counts. The chain uses TRBV7-8 and TRBJ1-3; a possible D gene is TRBD1 (5 bases). This CDR3 comprises 17 residues. V was clipped by 5 bases and J by 3 bases, with 20 bases between them. CDR1 is SGHVS and CDR2 is FQNEAQ in the germline V gene. The CDR3 is CASSRARLGLGGNTIYF. CDR3 coding DNA: TGTGCCAGCAGCCGCGCCAGGCTGGGGCTTGGTGGAAACACCATATATTTT. Full variable domain (remainder filled in from reference TRBV7-8 and TRBJ1-3): GAGVSQSPRYKVAKRGQDVALRCDPISGHVSLFWYQQALGQGPEFLTYFQNEAQLDKSGLPSDRFFAERPEGSVSTLKIQRTQQEDSAVYLCASSRARLGLGGNTIYFGEGSWLTVV.

This clonotype has at least ten counts. V gene TRBV7-9 combines with J gene TRBJ2-3; 11 nucleotides match TRBD2. Germline CDR1 and CDR2: SEHNR and FQNEAQ (reference sequence). J lost 6 bases, V lost 5 bases, and 7 bases had no gene match. The CDR3 length is 15 residues. The CDR3: CASSPSSGGLDTQYF. In nucleotides, the CDR3 is TGTGCCAGCAGCCCATCTAGCGGGGGGTTGGATACGCAGTATTTT.

The chain combines TRBV4-2 with TRBJ1-4; D is ambiguous. The V gene's germline CDR1 is LGHNA and CDR2 YNFKEQ. V lost 3 bases, J lost 4 bases, and 12 bases lay in between. CDR3 length: 15 amino acids. In DNA form, the CDR3 reads TGTGCCAGCAGCCAGCTAGACCGGCTTAATGAAAAACTGTTTTTT. Its translation is CASSQLDRLNEKLFF.

The V gene is TRBV10-2, the J gene TRBJ2-3; D is perhaps TRBD1 (6 bases). Germline-derived CDR1 and CDR2 are WSHSY and SAAADI. The ends were cut back, 2 bases at V and 1 base at J, with 7 bases in the middle. The CDR3 has 14 residues. CDR3: CASSEDRRTDTQYF. CDR3 DNA sequence: TGCGCCAGCAGTGAGGACAGGCGCACAGATACGCAGTATTTT.

The chain combines TRBV14 with TRBJ2-5; 8 bases line up with TRBD1. The junction had 14 bases not matched to a gene; V was cut back by 4 bases and J by 4 bases. CDR3 length: 17 residues. CDR1 and CDR2 (germline): SGHDN, FVKESK. CDR3: CASSLWTGNYQRETQYF. CDR3 coding DNA: TGTGCCAGCAGCCTATGGACAGGGAATTACCAGAGAGAGACCCAGTACTTC. The complete variable domain, with remaining parts taken from reference TRBV14 and TRBJ2-5, reads EAGVTQFPSHSVIEKGQTVTLRCDPISGHDNLYWYRRVMGKEIKFLLHFVKESKQDESGMPNNRFLAERTGGTYSTLKVQPAELEDSGVYFCASSLWTGNYQRETQYFGPGTRLLVL.